This entry features one T cell receptor beta chain sequence. The source of the sample is a study of T-cell reconstitution after alpha-beta-depleted transplantation in children. V shed 2 bases, J shed 7 bases, and the junction held 2 bases outside the gene matches. The CDR3 has 12 amino acids. CDR1 MNHEY and CDR2 SVGEGT come from the germline V gene. Construction of the TCRbeta library involved unique molecular identifiers. TCRdb re-called the PCR reads through MiXCR, storing one row per CDR3 protein. The table records around 490,000 distinct CDR3 sequences, 11% of them present only once. Sequencing used PBMCs, mostly from graft donor cells, obtained 180 days after TCRalphabeta/CD19-depleted stem cell transplant. This clonotype originated in a female patient aged 2-10 years who had a stem cell transplant for aplastic anemia, so the T cells may come from the graft donor. The J gene is TRBJ2-7, the V gene TRBV6-2 or TRBV6-3, with 7 bases lining up with TRBD2. The chain's CDR3 is CASSYDGREQYV. CDR3 DNA sequence: TGTGCCAGCAGTTACGACGGGAGGGAGCAGTACGTC.